This TCR beta chain was found in a study of blood T cell repertoires in COVID-19. Study in general: Acute-phase and convalescent COVID-19 samples originated in the United States, Italy and Spain.

Germline V lookup: CDR1 MNHEY, CDR2 SVGAGI. V lost 9 bases and J lost 1, with 12 bases in between. The CDR3 spans 14 residues. As handled by the study authors: Nucleated cell number was recorded as an estimate derived from reference gene primer amplification. Assay used: immunoSEQ multiplex PCR; TCRdb lists only in-frame clones, some missing. The V and J calls and clone size were taken over from that table, and D and trimming were inferred from the DNA. The repertoire includes around 250,000 clones, about nine tenths of them detected once, and approximately 1.3% sits in the top ten. In terms of age and location, participants ranged from roughly 18 to 100 years and lived in about 25 US areas. Allocation to cohorts depended on clinical history reported by the participants.

The clonotype was recovered from a human donor in a cohort exposed to, infected with or recovered from COVID-19 (not recorded which). The donor label of this sample is uncertain. The chain joins TRBV6-5 to TRBJ1-4; TRBD1 might be the D (6 bases). Material for sequencing was PBMCs or T cells enriched from blood (not recorded which). CDR3 nucleotide sequence: TGTGCCAGTCTGAGGGGGGGAACTAATGAAAAACTGTTTTTT. Translating it yields CASLRGGTNEKLFF.